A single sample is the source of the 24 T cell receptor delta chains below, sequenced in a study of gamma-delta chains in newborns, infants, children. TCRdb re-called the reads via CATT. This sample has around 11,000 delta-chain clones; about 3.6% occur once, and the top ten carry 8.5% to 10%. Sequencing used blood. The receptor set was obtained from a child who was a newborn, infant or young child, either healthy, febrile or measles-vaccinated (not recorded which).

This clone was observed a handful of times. CDR3 sequence: CALGVGRAPYTDKLIF. The CDR3 nucleotides read TGTGCTCTTGGGGTGGGGAGGGCCCCGTACACCGATAAACTCATCTTT. The chain is built from TRDV1 and TRDJ1, with D perhaps matching TRDD3 (5 bases). Per germline, CDR1 TSWWSYY and CDR2 QGS. The CDR3 has 16 amino acids. Trimming cost V 4 bases and J 0 bases, with 15 bases left between them.

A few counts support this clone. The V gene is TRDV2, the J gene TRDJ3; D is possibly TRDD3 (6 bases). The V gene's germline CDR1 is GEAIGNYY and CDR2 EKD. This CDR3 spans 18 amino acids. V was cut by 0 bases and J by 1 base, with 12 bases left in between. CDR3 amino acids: CACDTAGGHSWDTRQMFF. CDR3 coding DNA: TGTGCCTGTGACACCGCCGGGGGACATTCCTGGGACACCCGACAGATGTTTTTC.

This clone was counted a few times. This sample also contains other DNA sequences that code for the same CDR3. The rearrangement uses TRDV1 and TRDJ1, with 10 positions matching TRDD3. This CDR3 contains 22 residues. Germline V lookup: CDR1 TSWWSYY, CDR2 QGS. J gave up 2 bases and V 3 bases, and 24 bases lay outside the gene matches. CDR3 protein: CALGDHKNSVLGDPPRTDKLIF. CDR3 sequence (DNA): TGTGCTCTTGGGGACCATAAAAACTCCGTACTGGGGGATCCCCCACGGACCGATAAACTCATCTTT.

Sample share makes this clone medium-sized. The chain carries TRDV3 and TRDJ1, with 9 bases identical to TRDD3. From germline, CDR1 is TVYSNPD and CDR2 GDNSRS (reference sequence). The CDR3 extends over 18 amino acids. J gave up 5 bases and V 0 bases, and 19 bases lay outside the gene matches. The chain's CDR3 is CAFSPTWGYAPTKDKLIF. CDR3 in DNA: TGTGCCTTTAGTCCTACGTGGGGATACGCCCCAACTAAAGATAAACTCATCTTT.

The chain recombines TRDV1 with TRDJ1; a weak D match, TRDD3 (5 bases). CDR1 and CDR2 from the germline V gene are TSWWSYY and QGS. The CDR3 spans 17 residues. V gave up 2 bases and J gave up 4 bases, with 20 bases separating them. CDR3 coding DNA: TGTGCTCTTGGGGAATTCGGGGGTACTGGCCTTAACGATAAACTCATCTTT. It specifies CALGEFGGTGLNDKLIF.

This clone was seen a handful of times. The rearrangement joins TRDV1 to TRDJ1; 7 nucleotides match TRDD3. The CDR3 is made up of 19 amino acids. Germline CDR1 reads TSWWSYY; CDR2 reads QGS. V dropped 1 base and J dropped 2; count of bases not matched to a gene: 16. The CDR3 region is CALGEPHGRWGTPTDKLIF. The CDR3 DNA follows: TGTGCTCTTGGGGAACCTCACGGGAGGTGGGGGACACCGACCGATAAACTCATCTTT.

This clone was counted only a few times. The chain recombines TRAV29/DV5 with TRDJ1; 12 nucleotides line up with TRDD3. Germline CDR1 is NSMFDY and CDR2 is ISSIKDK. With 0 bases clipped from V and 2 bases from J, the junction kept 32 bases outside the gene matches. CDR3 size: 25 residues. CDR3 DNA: TGTGCAGCAAGCGCGCGAATCCCCCACAGTACTGGGGGATACACGAGCTCCCGGGAGACCGATAAACTCATCTTT. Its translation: CAASARIPHSTGGYTSSRETDKLIF.

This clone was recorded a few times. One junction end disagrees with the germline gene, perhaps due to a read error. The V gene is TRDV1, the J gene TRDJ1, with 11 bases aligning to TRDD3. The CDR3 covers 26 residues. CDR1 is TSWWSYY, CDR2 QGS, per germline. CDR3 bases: TGTGCTCCTGGGGAATCAGACTCGCTACTAACTCTTCGATGGGGGATACGCGGAAATTACACCGATAAACTCATCTTT. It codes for CAPGESDSLLTLRWGIRGNYTDKLIF.

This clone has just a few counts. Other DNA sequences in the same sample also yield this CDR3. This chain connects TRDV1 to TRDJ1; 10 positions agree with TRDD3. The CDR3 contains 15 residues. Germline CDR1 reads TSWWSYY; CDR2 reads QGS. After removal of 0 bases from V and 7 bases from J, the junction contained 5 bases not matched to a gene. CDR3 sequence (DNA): TGTGCTCTTGGGGAACTTGTACTGGGGGATCCTAAACTCATCTTT. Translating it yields CALGELVLGDPKLIF.

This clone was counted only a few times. The CDR3 loop reads CALGEPKFFFSKLGFKLIF. The CDR3 DNA is TGTGCTCTTGGGGAACCCAAATTCTTTTTTTCAAAACTGGGGTTTAAACTCATCTTT. This chain connects TRDV1 to TRDJ1, with 7 bases aligning to TRDD3. CDR1 is TSWWSYY, CDR2 QGS, per germline. This CDR3 region has 19 residues. Trimming cost V 1 base and J 7 bases; bases outside gene matches: 21.

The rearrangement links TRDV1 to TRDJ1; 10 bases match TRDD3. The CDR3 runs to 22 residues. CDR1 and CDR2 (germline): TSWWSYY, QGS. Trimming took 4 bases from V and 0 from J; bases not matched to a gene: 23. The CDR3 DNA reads TGTGCTCTTGGGGGCGTCGTTTACTGGGGGATTTATGCAGGTCCCTACACCGATAAACTCATCTTT. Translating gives CALGGVVYWGIYAGPYTDKLIF.

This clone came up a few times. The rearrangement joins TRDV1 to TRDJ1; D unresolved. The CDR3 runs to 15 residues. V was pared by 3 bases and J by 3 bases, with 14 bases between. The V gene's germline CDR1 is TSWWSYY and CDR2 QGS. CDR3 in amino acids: CALGDPHGLSDKLIF. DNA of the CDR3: TGTGCTCTTGGGGACCCCCACGGGTTATCCGATAAACTCATCTTT.

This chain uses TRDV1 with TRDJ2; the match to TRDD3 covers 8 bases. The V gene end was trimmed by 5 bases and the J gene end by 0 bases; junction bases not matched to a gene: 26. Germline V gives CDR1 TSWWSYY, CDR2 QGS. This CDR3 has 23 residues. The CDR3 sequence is CALGPLLTISGIQLLTLTAQLFF. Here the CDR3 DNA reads TGTGCTCTTGGGCCCCTTCTTACTATTTCGGGGATACAACTACTTACTTTGACAGCACAACTCTTCTTT.

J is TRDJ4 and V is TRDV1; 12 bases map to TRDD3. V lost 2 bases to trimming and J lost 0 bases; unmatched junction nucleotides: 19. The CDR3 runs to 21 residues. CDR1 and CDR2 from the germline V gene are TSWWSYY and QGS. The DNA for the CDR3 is TGTGCTCTTGGGGAAGTCCTCAGGGGTACTGGGGGATACTGCCCCGCCAGACCCCTGATCTTT. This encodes CALGEVLRGTGGYCPARPLIF.

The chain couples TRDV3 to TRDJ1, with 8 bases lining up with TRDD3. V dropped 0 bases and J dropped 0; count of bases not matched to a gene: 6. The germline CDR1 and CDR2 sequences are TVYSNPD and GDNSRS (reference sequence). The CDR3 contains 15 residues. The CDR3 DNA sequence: TGTGCCTTTAGGGGATACGGGAGATACACCGATAAACTCATCTTT. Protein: CAFRGYGRYTDKLIF.

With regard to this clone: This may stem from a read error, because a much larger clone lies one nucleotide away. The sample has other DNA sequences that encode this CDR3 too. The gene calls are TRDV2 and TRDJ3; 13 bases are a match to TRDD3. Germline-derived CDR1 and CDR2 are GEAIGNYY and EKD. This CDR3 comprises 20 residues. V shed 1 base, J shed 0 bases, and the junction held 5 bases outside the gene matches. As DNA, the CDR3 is TGTGCCTGTGACACAGTACTGGGGGATACGAGCTCCTGGGACACCCGACAGATGTTTTTC. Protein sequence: CACDTVLGDTSSWDTRQMFF.

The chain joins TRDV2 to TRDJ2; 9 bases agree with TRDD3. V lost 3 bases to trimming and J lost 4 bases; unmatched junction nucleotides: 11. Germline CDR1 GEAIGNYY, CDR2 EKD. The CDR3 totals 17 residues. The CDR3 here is CACDRLGDKASTAQLFF. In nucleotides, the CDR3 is TGTGCCTGTGACCGACTGGGGGACAAAGCTTCGACAGCACAACTCTTCTTT.

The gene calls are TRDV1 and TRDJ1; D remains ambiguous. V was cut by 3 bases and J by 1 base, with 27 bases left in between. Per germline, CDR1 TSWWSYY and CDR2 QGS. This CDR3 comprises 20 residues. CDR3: CALGDGNLRTLLRGTDKLIF. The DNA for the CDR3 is TGTGCTCTTGGGGATGGCAATCTTCGGACCCTGCTCAGAGGCACCGATAAACTCATCTTT.

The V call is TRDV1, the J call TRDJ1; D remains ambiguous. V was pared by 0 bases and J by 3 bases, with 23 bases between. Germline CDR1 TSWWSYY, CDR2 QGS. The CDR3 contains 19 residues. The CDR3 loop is CALGELFVGRDTTADKLIF. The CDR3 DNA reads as TGTGCTCTTGGGGAACTTTTTGTGGGTCGGGACACTACAGCCGATAAACTCATCTTT.

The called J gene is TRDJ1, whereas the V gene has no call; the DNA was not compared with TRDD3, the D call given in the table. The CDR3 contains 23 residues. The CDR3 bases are TGTGCTCTTGGGGAACCCCTCCTAATGCCGGGCGCTTTGGCTTGGGCGTACACCGATAAACTCATCTTT. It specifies CALGEPLLMPGALAWAYTDKLIF.

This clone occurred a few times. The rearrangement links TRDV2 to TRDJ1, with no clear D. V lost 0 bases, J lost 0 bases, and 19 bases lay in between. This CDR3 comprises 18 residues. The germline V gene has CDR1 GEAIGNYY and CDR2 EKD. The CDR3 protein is CACDTVVRHIKNTDKLIF. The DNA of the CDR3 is TGTGCCTGTGACACCGTGGTACGACATATAAAAAACACCGATAAACTCATCTTT.

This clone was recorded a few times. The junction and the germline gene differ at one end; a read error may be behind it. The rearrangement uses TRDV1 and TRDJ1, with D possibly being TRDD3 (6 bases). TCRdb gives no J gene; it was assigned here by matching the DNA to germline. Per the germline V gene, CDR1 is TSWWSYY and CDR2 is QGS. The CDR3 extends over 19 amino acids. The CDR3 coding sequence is TGTGCTCTTGGGGAACTAAGGCGGGTGTCCGAGGCGGATACCGGTAAACTCATCTTT. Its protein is CALGELRRVSEADTGKLIF.

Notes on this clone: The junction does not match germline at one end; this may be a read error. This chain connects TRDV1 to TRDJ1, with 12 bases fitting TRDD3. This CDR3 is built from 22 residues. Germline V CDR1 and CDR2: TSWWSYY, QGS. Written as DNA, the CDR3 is TGTGCTCTTGGGGAACTAGTCCCTTCACTTCCTACTTCACTGGGGGATACCGATAAACCCATCTTT. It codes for CALGELVPSLPTSLGDTDKPIF.

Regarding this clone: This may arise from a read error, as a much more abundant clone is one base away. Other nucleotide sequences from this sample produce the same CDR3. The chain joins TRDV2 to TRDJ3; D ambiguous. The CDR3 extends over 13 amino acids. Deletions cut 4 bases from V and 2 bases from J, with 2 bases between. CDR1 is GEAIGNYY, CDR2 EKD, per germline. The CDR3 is CACDTWDTRQMFF. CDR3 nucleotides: TGTGCCTGTGATACCTGGGACACCCGACAGATGTTTTTC.